This record concerns one TCR beta chain sequence. Its binding antigen is unknown. Base-call qualities are not available, and no considerably larger clone is one nucleotide away. This sample is part of a study of T-cell memory formation after mild COVID-19 (dated by TCRdb to the early 2020s). A note on the overall study: Most TCR sequence clusters were specific to one of the two donors. In two donors, T-cell clones that expanded and contracted after mild COVID-19 were followed by sequencing TCRalpha and TCRbeta repertoires longitudinally. The cohort was made up of two young adult volunteers, one female and one male, who were previously healthy. Study-wide conclusions, independent of this receptor: Contracting CD4+ clones were located mainly in the CM and EM memory subsets, whereas CD8+ clones were found to be enriched in EMRA. Some responding clones were detected in pre-infection memory, suggesting pre-existing cross-reactive memory T cells joined the SARS-CoV-2 response. SARS-CoV-2 specificity was not confirmed for the second-wave clones peaking on day 37. Only two mild cases were covered by the study, and larger cohorts that include severe cases with pre-infection samples were considered necessary. Clones contracting from day 15 to 85 had balanced CD4/CD8 phenotypes, while a second wave expanding from day 15 to 37 was biased towards CD4+.

From its cysteine to its phenylalanine, the CDR3 spans 14 amino acids. The read is trimmed to its CDR3 DNA, 42 bases read in frame from base 1. According to the germline V gene, CDR1 reads SGHRS and CDR2 reads YFSETQ. The germline ends are 10 bases apart after V is trimmed by 4 bases and J by 1 base. PBMCs were isolated by Ficoll-Paque density gradient centrifugation. Sequencing used an Illumina NovaSeq 6000. TCRalpha and TCRbeta cDNA libraries were built by 5'RACE with constant-segment primers, adding sample barcodes and unique molecular identifiers. RNA was extracted from every sample with Trizol reagent. Amplification of the libraries took two PCR steps, and the second step added a second sample barcode plus Illumina TruSeq adapters. The libraries were sequenced on an Illumina NovaSeq using 2 x 150 bp paired-end reads. As for how the authors treated the data: The reads were demultiplexed and collapsed into UMI-guided consensus sequences using migec v1.2.7. Using mixcr v2.1.11, UMI consensuses were aligned to TRA and TRB V and J templates and then assembled into clonotypes. Clonotypes were classified as expanded or contracted when called significant by both edgeR and NoisET, with noise models trained on biological replicates. For edgeR calls, the cutoffs were a false discovery rate-adjusted p below 0.01 and a log2 fold-change threshold of 1. As an exploratory analysis of dynamics, max-normalized trajectories of the 1000 most abundant clonotypes were examined by PCA with hierarchical clustering. Separately sequenced CD4+ and CD8+ repertoires were used to assign the CD4 or CD8 phenotype of responding clones. TCRdb reworked the public reads: Q25 trimming with fastp, MiXCR clone assembly, productive beta chains retained. CDR3 protein sequences are deduplicated, and each keeps its most common genes and DNA. TCRdb's processing, not the study's, gives the V and J calls here. The sample yields about 410,000 distinct CDR3 sequences; more than 20% were counted once. Around 13% of the sample goes to the ten largest clones.

The source of this sequence is an adult woman who had mild COVID-19 (a few samples of this study predate the infection). The sample titles of this study are shuffled in the database, so cell type and time point are left out; the donor was told from shared clones. Sequenced: PBMCs or a T cell subset sorted from them (not recorded which). This receptor chain uses TRBV5-1 and TRBJ2-3; TRBD1 is a possible D gene, resting on 5 matching bases. The nucleotides read TGCGCCAGCAGCCTGACAGTGGGCACAGATACGCAGTATTTT. Translation gives CASSLTVGTDTQYF.